This T cell receptor (beta chain) was recovered during a study of blood T cell repertoires in COVID-19. For the study at large: The origin of the acute and convalescent COVID-19 samples was the United States, Italy and Spain. From T cells, B-cell-depleted T cells, or PBMCs came the material, which was cDNA or gDNA.

As processed by the authors: The authors estimated nucleated cell counts from reference gene primer amplification. Profiling relied on immunoSEQ multiplex PCR, and the TCRdb table lists in-frame clones only, not all of them. The DNA gave D and trimming, while V, J and clone size come from that table. The sample consists of 100,000 to 150,000 clones, more than 65% of them appearing once. The V gene end was trimmed by 0 bases and the J gene end by 5 bases; junction bases not matched to a gene: 5. The germline CDR1 and CDR2 sequences are SEHNR and FQNEAQ (reference sequence). This CDR3 is 16 amino acids long.

Material: peripheral blood. The clonotype was recovered from a woman in her sixties or seventies with acute or convalescent COVID-19. The chain is built from TRBV7-9 and TRBJ2-1, with 9 bases matching TRBD2. The CDR3 region has the DNA TGTGCCAGCAGCTTAGCGCTAGCGGGGTCCAACAATGAGCAGTTCTTC. Encoded protein: CASSLALAGSNNEQFF.